These 27 T cell receptor beta chains came from one sample sequenced in a study of shared clonotypes between healthy human individuals. Assay: immunoSEQ multiplex PCR; the TCRdb copy retains only in-frame clones and omits some. Found here are roughly 2,500,000 clones, 93% of them singletons; the top ten hold around 0.4%. Sequencing input: naive CD4+ T cells from PBMCs. Sample subset: CD45RA+ positively selected. The receptors here all came from a man younger than 35 in good health. Some clones in this sample may be carry-over from other donors' samples.

This sequence joins TRBV28 and TRBJ2-1, with 8 bases identical to TRBD1. J gave up 4 bases and V 5 bases, and 7 bases lay outside the gene matches. The CDR3 length is 15 residues. Germline V lookup: CDR1 MDHEN, CDR2 SYDVKM. CDR3 region: CASSPGQGWYNEQFF. CDR3 sequence (DNA): TGTGCCAGCAGTCCAGGACAGGGTTGGTACAATGAGCAGTTCTTC.

DNA for the CDR3: TGTGCCAGCAGCTTGCCTAGCGGACCCCACAATGAGCAGTTCTTC. Protein sequence: CASSLPSGPHNEQFF. V gene TRBV7-3 combines with J gene TRBJ2-1; 7 bases are a match to TRBD2. Germline lookup yields CDR1 SGHTA and CDR2 FQGTGA. The length of the CDR3 is 15 residues. The V gene end was trimmed by 3 bases and the J gene end by 5 bases; junction bases not matched to a gene: 7.

In this sample, this clone turned up a few times. The V and J genes are TRBV11-2 and TRBJ2-7; D uncertain. Trimming removed 5 bases from V and 6 bases from J, with 17 bases in between. The CDR3 extends over 14 amino acids. Looked up from germline, CDR1 is SGHAT and CDR2 is FQNNGV. CDR3 DNA: TGTGCCAGCAGCCCACAACTTCTGGGGTCCGAGCAGTACTTC. This codes for CASSPQLLGSEQYF.

The V call is TRBV18, the J call TRBJ1-1; the D gene is possibly TRBD1 (5 bases). This CDR3 comprises 14 residues. Germline loops: CDR1 KGHSH, CDR2 LQKENI. V was shortened by 3 bases and J by 5 bases, with 13 bases between the two germline ends. The chain's CDR3 is CASSPGGIGTEAFF. CDR3 bases: TGTGCCAGCTCACCGGGGGGAATTGGGACTGAAGCTTTCTTT.

The chain employs TRBV6-6 and TRBJ1-1; possible D gene TRBD1, 5 bases. V was pared by 0 bases and J by 6 bases, with 8 bases between. Germline V gives CDR1 MNHNY, CDR2 SVGAGI (reference sequence). This CDR3 has 13 residues. In DNA, the CDR3 is TGTGCCAGCAGTTACTCGAGGGACGCTGAAGCTTTCTTT. Translating it yields CASSYSRDAEAFF.

This chain links TRBV4-2 with TRBJ2-7; TRBD2 matches 7 bases. Trimming took 4 bases from V and 11 from J; bases not matched to a gene: 17. CDR1 is LGHNA and CDR2 is YNFKEQ in the germline V gene. The CDR3 covers 15 residues. CDR3 nucleotide sequence: TGTGCCAGCAGCCCCCGGGTATTGGGAGGGAGGGCCAAGTACTTC. This codes for CASSPRVLGGRAKYF.

This chain uses TRBV11-2 with TRBJ2-4; TRBD1 or TRBD2 may be the D gene (5 bases each). CDR1 is SGHAT, CDR2 FQNNGV, per germline. With 3 bases removed from V and 11 bases from J, the gap between germline ends came to 26 bases. The CDR3 length is 17 residues. The CDR3 is CASSLWTTRTNNRVQYF. Written as DNA, the CDR3 is TGTGCCAGCAGCTTGTGGACAACTAGGACCAACAATCGCGTTCAGTACTTC.

V and J are TRBV9 and TRBJ2-4; a weak D match, TRBD2 (6 bases). Germline CDR1 and CDR2: SGDLS and YYNGEE. CDR3 length: 13 amino acids. The V end lost 3 bases, the J end lost 7 bases, and 11 bases lay between the germline ends. CDR3 coding DNA: TGTGCCAGCAGCGCCCCCGGAGGGAACATTCAGTACTTC. Encoded protein: CASSAPGGNIQYF.

The genes are TRBV9 and TRBJ1-5; D is unresolved. Germline CDR1 SGDLS, CDR2 YYNGEE. Trimming cost V 3 bases and J 0 bases, with 10 bases left between them. The CDR3 spans 15 residues. CDR3 residues: CASSAVGDSNQPQHF. The CDR3 coding sequence is TGTGCCAGCAGCGCAGTAGGAGATAGCAATCAGCCCCAGCATTTT. Looking up the rest from reference TRBV9 and TRBJ1-5 gives the full variable domain: DSGVTQTPKHLITATGQRVTLRCSPRSGDLSVYWYQQSLDQGLQFLIQYYNGEERAKGNILERFSAQQFPDLHSELNLSSLELGDSALYFCASSAVGDSNQPQHFGDGTRLSIL.

The chain couples TRBV10-3 to TRBJ1-3, with unresolved D. The CDR3 is made up of 15 amino acids. Germline CDR1 and CDR2: ENHRY and SYGVKD. Trimming removed 3 bases at V and 0 bases at J, with 9 bases between. The CDR3 spells CAISDGLLSGNTIYF. CDR3 DNA: TGTGCCATCAGTGATGGACTGCTCTCTGGAAACACCATATATTTT.

As to this clone: Other DNA variants within this sample encode the same CDR3. V gene TRBV5-5 combines with J gene TRBJ2-3, with D tentatively TRBD1 or TRBD2 (5 bases each). The CDR3 has 13 amino acids. The germline V gene has CDR1 SGHKS and CDR2 YYEKEE (reference sequence). With 4 bases removed from V and 4 bases from J, the gap between germline ends came to 10 bases. DNA of the CDR3: TGTGCCAGCAGCCTCGGGACGGCAGATACGCAGTATTTT. Translating it yields CASSLGTADTQYF. Full variable domain (remainder filled in from reference TRBV5-5 and TRBJ2-3): DAGVTQSPTHLIKTRGQQVTLRCSPISGHKSVSWYQQVLGQGPQFIFQYYEKEERGRGNFPDRFSARQFPNYSSELNVNALLLGDSALYLCASSLGTADTQYFGPGTRLTVL.

This clone was found once. The rearrangement links TRBV7-2 to TRBJ2-2, with D unclear. With 1 base removed from V and 6 bases from J, the gap between germline ends came to 9 bases. Per germline, CDR1 SGHTA and CDR2 FQGNSA. The CDR3 loop spans 14 amino acids. CDR3 DNA: TGTGCCAGCAGCTTAGACGGCTCCCCCGGGGAGCTGTTTTTT. This translates into CASSLDGSPGELFF.

This chain joins TRBV5-8 and TRBJ1-5; D not resolved. The V gene's germline CDR1 is SGHTS and CDR2 YDEGEE. The CDR3 totals 13 residues. V dropped 0 bases and J dropped 5 bases, with 6 bases sitting between them. The CDR3 DNA sequence: TGTGCCAGCAGCTTGGACGGCCATCAGCCCCAGCATTTT. Translated, it gives CASSLDGHQPQHF.

The rearrangement joins TRBV10-1 to TRBJ1-1, with D maybe TRBD1 (5 bases). Trimming left V 5 bases short and J 5 bases short, with 12 bases between. The V gene's germline CDR1 is WNHNN and CDR2 SYGVQD (reference sequence). The CDR3 runs 13 residues. This CDR3 is CASSPGTETEAFF. CDR3 DNA: TGCGCCAGCAGTCCCGGGACGGAGACTGAAGCTTTCTTT.

This sequence joins TRBV7-8 and TRBJ2-3, with D possibly called TRBD1 or TRBD2 (6 bases each). The length of the CDR3 is 17 residues. The V and J ends lost 5 bases and 0 bases respectively, with 18 bases between them. The germline V gene has CDR1 SGHVS and CDR2 FQNEAQ. The DNA for the CDR3 is TGTGCCAGCAGCCAGTCCGGATGGGGGGCAAGCACAGATACGCAGTATTTT. It specifies CASSQSGWGASTDTQYF.

This rearrangement joins TRBV29-1 to TRBJ2-1; 7 bases are a match to TRBD2. The CDR3 is 13 amino acids. From germline, CDR1 is SQVTM and CDR2 ANQGSEA. V lost 3 bases to trimming and J lost 3 bases; unmatched junction nucleotides: 2. The CDR3, as DNA: TGCAGCGTTGATGGCGGGGGCTACAATGAGCAGTTCTTC. Translated: CSVDGGGYNEQFF.

This rearrangement joins TRBV4-1 to TRBJ2-1, with a weak D call TRBD2 (5 bases). CDR1 is MGHRA, CDR2 YSYEKL, per germline. The CDR3 extends over 13 amino acids. The germline V and J ends were trimmed by 0 bases and 12 bases, with 12 bases remaining between them. CDR3 in amino acids: CASSQDRRVGQFF. In DNA form, the CDR3 reads TGCGCCAGCAGCCAAGATCGGCGGGTGGGGCAGTTCTTC.

As to this clone: One end of the junction varies from germline; a read error may be responsible. V usage is TRBV19 and J usage is TRBJ2-1; D may be TRBD2 (6 bases). The germline V gene encodes CDR1 LNHDA and CDR2 SQIVND (reference sequence). The CDR3 consists of 12 residues. The CDR3 bases are TGTGTCAGTAGTATAGGAGGGGTTGAGCAGTTCTTC. Protein: CVSSIGGVEQFF.

The chain is built from TRBV7-9 and TRBJ1-2; D is perhaps TRBD1 (5 bases). Germline values: CDR1 SEHNR, CDR2 FQNEAQ (reference sequence). V was clipped by 6 bases and J by 10 bases, with 27 bases between them. This CDR3 spans 16 amino acids. The CDR3 is CASSHLPLPAGPDYTF. CDR3 DNA sequence: TGTGCCAGCAGTCATCTACCTCTACCGGCAGGGCCAGACTACACCTTC.

The chain recombines TRBV4-1 with TRBJ1-2, with D perhaps TRBD1 (6 bases). Germline CDR1 MGHRA, CDR2 YSYEKL. CDR3 length equals 16 residues. Trimming stripped 4 bases from V and 7 bases from J, with 22 bases between. CDR3 in amino acids: CASSPTRGREGPGYTF. For the CDR3, the DNA is TGCGCCAGCAGCCCGACAAGGGGGAGGGAGGGCCCTGGCTACACCTTC.

As for this clone: The identical CDR3 is also encoded by other nucleotide sequences in the sample. The V and J genes are TRBV28 and TRBJ1-1; possible D gene TRBD1, 6 bases. From germline, CDR1 is MDHEN and CDR2 SYDVKM. Trimming cost V 2 bases and J 8 bases, with 9 bases left between them. The CDR3 contains 12 residues. The CDR3 region is CASSLRQVEAFF. CDR3 bases: TGTGCCAGCAGTTTACGACAGGTGGAAGCTTTCTTT.

This chain links TRBV9 with TRBJ2-7, with 9 bases identical to TRBD2. Germline loops: CDR1 SGDLS, CDR2 YYNGEE. This CDR3 comprises 14 residues. V was pared by 4 bases and J by 5 bases, with 7 bases of the junction left unmatched. The CDR3 DNA is TGTGCCAGCAGCCGGACTAGCGAACCCCACGAGCAGTACTTC. This encodes CASSRTSEPHEQYF.

The V gene is TRBV28, the J gene TRBJ2-7; possible D gene TRBD2, 6 bases. With 7 bases removed from V and 5 bases from J, the gap between germline ends came to 15 bases. Germline-derived CDR1 and CDR2 are MDHEN and SYDVKM. The CDR3 length is 13 residues. CDR3 DNA: TGTGCCAGCACCCCGGGACTTTATGACGAGCAGTACTTC. Encoded protein: CASTPGLYDEQYF.

The chain recombines TRBV19 with TRBJ2-7; tentatively, D is TRBD1 or TRBD2 (5 bases each). Germline V gene data show CDR1 as LNHDA and CDR2 as SQIVND (reference sequence). Trimming took off 6 bases at V and 0 bases at J, with 15 bases between the two ends. The CDR3 is made up of 15 amino acids. The CDR3 DNA follows: TGTGCCAGTAGGGGGGTTTTCGGAGGCTCCTACGAGCAGTACTTC. Translation: CASRGVFGGSYEQYF.

Regarding this clone: The sample holds other DNA sequences that translate to the same CDR3. The chain links TRBV9 to TRBJ1-3; TRBD1 might be the D (5 bases). Trimming removed 8 bases at V and 1 base at J, with 7 bases between. Germline values: CDR1 SGDLS, CDR2 YYNGEE. The CDR3 is 12 amino acids. This CDR3 reads CASGGSGNTIYF. The CDR3 DNA follows: TGTGCCAGTGGGGGGTCTGGAAACACCATATATTTT.

The chain recombines TRBV5-1 with TRBJ2-7; D tentatively fits TRBD1 or TRBD2 (6 bases each). CDR3 length equals 15 residues. The V gene's germline CDR1 is SGHRS and CDR2 YFSETQ. V was clipped by 6 bases and J by 3 bases, with 19 bases between them. The CDR3 DNA is TGCGCCAGCACCCCTTTAGCAGGAGGGGGCTACGAGCAGTACTTC. This gives the protein CASTPLAGGGYEQYF.

This rearrangement joins TRBV7-9 to TRBJ2-7, with D unclear. Deletions cut 5 bases from V and 5 bases from J, with 16 bases between. This CDR3 has 14 residues. Germline V gene sequence: CDR1 SEHNR, CDR2 FQNEAQ (reference sequence). CDR3 residues: CASSRALLEHEQYF. CDR3 DNA: TGTGCCAGCAGCCGTGCCCTGTTGGAACACGAGCAGTACTTC.